The 2 T cell receptor beta chains below were found in one sample sequenced in a study of blood T cell repertoires in COVID-19 (dated by TCRdb to the early 2020s). Libraries were prepared through the immunoSEQ multiplex PCR assay. TCRdb provides this immuneACCESS table in a form limited to in-frame rearrangements. Some clones are lacking; in checked studies, under half of them reflect an unresolved V gene, and why the rest are absent is not known. The sample data list fewer than 300,000 clones, and more than 70% of these were observed just once. Jointly, the top ten make up around 5.4% of the sample. Sequenced material: peripheral blood. The source of these receptors is a man at least 80 years old with acute or convalescent COVID-19.

This clone was seen a single time. The V gene is TRBV28, the J gene TRBJ2-5, with 8 bases lining up with TRBD1. Trimming removed 4 bases from V and 4 bases from J; junction bases left unmatched: 8. Germline lookup yields CDR1 MDHEN and CDR2 SYDVKM. The length of the CDR3 is 15 residues. CDR3 residues: CASSSRDRPIETQYF. In DNA, the CDR3 is TGTGCCAGCAGTTCTCGGGACAGGCCGATAGAGACCCAGTACTTC.

V usage is TRBV7-2 and J usage is TRBJ2-3; a weak D match, TRBD2 (7 bases). The CDR3 sequence is 15 residues long. CDR1 SGHTA and CDR2 FQGNSA come from the germline V gene. The V end was cut by 4 bases, the J end by 2 bases, with 13 bases between. The DNA of the CDR3 is TGTGCCAGCAGCTGGACGGGGGGCCTCACAGATACGCAGTATTTT. Protein sequence: CASSWTGGLTDTQYF.